The 22 T cell receptor beta chains below come from one sample, sequenced in a study of control samples from healthy donors and cancer patients. Assay: immunoSEQ multiplex PCR; the TCRdb copy retains only in-frame clones and omits some. This repertoire shows around 68,000 clones, 65% to 85% found once; its top ten account for around a sixth. Sequenced material: blood. These receptors originate from a man aged 55 to 70 in good health.

The chain links TRBV4-1 to TRBJ2-1, with D unclear. This CDR3 is 12 amino acids long. Germline V lookup: CDR1 MGHRA, CDR2 YSYEKL. The germline V and J ends were trimmed by 2 bases and 5 bases, with 4 bases remaining between them. CDR3 DNA sequence: TGCGCCAGCAGCCAATTTGACAATGAGCAGTTCTTC. Amino acids: CASSQFDNEQFF.

The J gene is TRBJ2-7, the V gene TRBV3-1 (or the pseudogene TRBV3-2); D not resolved. The CDR3 contains 15 residues. The germline CDR1 and CDR2 sequences are LGHDT and YNNKEL (reference sequence). Deletions cut 1 base from V and 6 bases from J, with 16 bases between. This chain's CDR3 is CASSQGLASRGEQYF. The CDR3, as DNA: TGTGCCAGCAGCCAAGGACTGGCTTCCCGTGGCGAGCAGTACTTC.

The chain uses TRBV29-1 and TRBJ2-7; TRBD2 matches 10 bases. The V gene end was trimmed by 5 bases and the J gene end by 1 base; junction bases not matched to a gene: 8. The V gene's germline CDR1 is SQVTM and CDR2 ANQGSEA. The length of the CDR3 is 15 residues. CDR3 loop: CSVSLAGVVSYEQYF. In DNA form, the CDR3 reads TGCAGCGTTAGTCTAGCGGGAGTAGTTTCCTACGAGCAGTACTTC.

The V and J genes are TRBV14 and TRBJ1-2; 7 nucleotides match TRBD1. J gave up 2 bases and V 3 bases, and 6 bases lay outside the gene matches. Germline-derived CDR1 and CDR2 are SGHDN and FVKESK. There are 15 residues in the CDR3. For the CDR3, the DNA is TGTGCCAGCAGCCACTGGGACAGCGACAACTATGGCTACACCTTC. Translation: CASSHWDSDNYGYTF.

The CDR3 nucleotides are TGTGCCAGCACCCATCTCGTTCGAGCAGCACAAGAGACCCAGTACTTC. It specifies CASTHLVRAAQETQYF. V usage is TRBV7-8 and J usage is TRBJ2-5; D uncertain. V gave up 7 bases and J gave up 2 bases, with 20 bases separating them. There are 16 residues in the CDR3. Germline V gives CDR1 SGHVS, CDR2 FQNEAQ. Full variable domain (outside the CDR3, taken from reference TRBV7-8 and TRBJ2-5): GAGVSQSPRYKVAKRGQDVALRCDPISGHVSLFWYQQALGQGPEFLTYFQNEAQLDKSGLPSDRFFAERPEGSVSTLKIQRTQQEDSAVYLCASTHLVRAAQETQYFGPGTRLLVL.

The CDR3, as DNA: TGTGCCAGCAGCGTAGGAGTAGCGGGAGCCAAAGAGACCCAGTACTTC. It encodes CASSVGVAGAKETQYF. The chain employs TRBV9 and TRBJ2-5; the match to TRBD2 covers 9 bases. The ends lost 0 bases at V and 3 bases at J; junction bases unmatched: 6. The CDR3 totals 16 residues. From germline, CDR1 is SGDLS and CDR2 YYNGEE.

J is TRBJ2-1 and V is TRBV5-1; 13 nucleotides match TRBD2. Per the germline V gene, CDR1 is SGHRS and CDR2 is YFSETQ. This CDR3 contains 18 residues. V was clipped by 0 bases and J by 5 bases; unmatched bases: 8. The CDR3 DNA follows: TGCGCCAGCAGCTTGGACGGACTAGCGGGAGCTAAACACAATGAGCAGTTCTTC. This gives the protein CASSLDGLAGAKHNEQFF.

The genes are TRBV6-6 and TRBJ2-7, with D perhaps TRBD2 (6 bases). Germline lookup yields CDR1 MNHNY and CDR2 SVGAGI (reference sequence). The CDR3 has 11 residues. V gave up 3 bases and J gave up 10 bases, with 10 bases separating them. The DNA for the CDR3 is TGTGCCAGCAGTTATGCGGGGCCTCAGTACTTC. It codes for CASSYAGPQYF.

This clone was seen more than once but under ten times. V and J are TRBV2 and TRBJ2-7, with D tentatively TRBD1 or TRBD2 (5 bases each). Deletions cut 5 bases from V and 6 bases from J, with 14 bases between. The CDR3 has 13 residues. The germline CDR1 and CDR2 sequences are SNHLY and FYNNEI. CDR3 nucleotide sequence: TGTGCCAGCAGTTGGGACGGGCCTGGCGAGCAGTACTTC. It specifies CASSWDGPGEQYF.

The chain has TRBV15 and TRBJ1-1; 9 bases line up with TRBD1. CDR3 length: 15 residues. Trimming at V came to 0 bases and at J to 10 bases, leaving 9 bases not matched to a gene. Germline V gene data show CDR1 as LNHNV and CDR2 as YYDKDF (reference sequence). CDR3 residues: CATSRDLGQGRVAFF. The CDR3 DNA is TGTGCCACCAGCAGAGATCTGGGACAGGGCAGGGTAGCTTTCTTT.

V gene TRBV25-1 combines with J gene TRBJ2-7; 7 positions agree with TRBD1. With 3 bases clipped from V and 2 bases from J, the junction kept 10 bases outside the gene matches. Germline CDR1 and CDR2: MGHDK and SYGVNS. CDR3 length: 16 residues. CDR3 bases: TGTGCCAGCAGTGACTCTCGTGGAGACAGGGCCTACGAGCAGTACTTC. This encodes CASSDSRGDRAYEQYF.

This clone showed up just once. The chain recombines TRBV20-1 with TRBJ1-1; D is possibly TRBD1 (5 bases). Germline CDR1 DFQATT, CDR2 SNEGSKA (reference sequence). This CDR3 is built from 15 residues. V lost 3 bases and J 6 bases, leaving 20 bases between the germline ends. The CDR3 region is CSASWVGLGESEAFF. The DNA of the CDR3 is TGCAGTGCTAGTTGGGTGGGTCTAGGGGAATCTGAAGCTTTCTTT.

The chain is built from TRBV7-9 and TRBJ2-3; D ambiguous. CDR3 length equals 17 residues. From germline, CDR1 is SEHNR and CDR2 FQNEAQ (reference sequence). V gave up 1 base and J gave up 0 bases, with 14 bases separating them. CDR3 loop: CASSLVESQRSTDTQYF. In nucleotides, the CDR3 is TGTGCCAGCAGCTTAGTAGAGTCTCAGCGAAGCACAGATACGCAGTATTTT.

V gene TRBV7-9 combines with J gene TRBJ2-1; D is uncertain. Trimming removed 1 base from V and 8 bases from J, with 6 bases in between. In germline, CDR1 is SEHNR, CDR2 FQNEAQ (reference sequence). The CDR3 has 12 amino acids. CDR3 protein: CASSLDRHEQFF. Written as DNA, the CDR3 is TGTGCCAGCAGCTTAGACCGTCATGAGCAGTTCTTC.

The V and J genes are TRBV5-6 and TRBJ2-1, with a weak D call TRBD2 (6 bases). The CDR3 is made up of 17 amino acids. Trimming cost V 4 bases and J 0 bases, with 17 bases left between them. Germline CDR1 is SGHDT and CDR2 is YYEEEE. CDR3 DNA: TGTGCCAGCAGCAACACTAGCTATTGGAGCTCCTACAATGAGCAGTTCTTC. It is translated as CASSNTSYWSSYNEQFF. The variable domain in full, completed from reference TRBV5-6 and TRBJ2-1, reads DAGVTQSPTHLIKTRGQQVTLRCSPKSGHDTVSWYQQALGQGPQFIFQYYEEEERQRGNFPDRFSGHQFPNYSSELNVNALLLGDSALYLCASSNTSYWSSYNEQFFGPGTRLTVL.

V is TRBV5-4 and J is TRBJ2-7; D possibly corresponds to TRBD2 (5 bases). Trimming cost V 1 base and J 6 bases, with 14 bases left between them. The CDR3 has 14 amino acids. Per germline, CDR1 SGHNT and CDR2 YYREEE (reference sequence). This chain's CDR3 is CASSLYGVGSEQYF. The CDR3 DNA is TGTGCCAGCAGCTTGTACGGGGTGGGCTCCGAGCAGTACTTC.

The V and J genes are TRBV2 and TRBJ2-5; D gene uncertain. The CDR3 spans 12 residues. V was trimmed by 6 bases and J by 3 bases, leaving 8 bases between them. CDR1 is SNHLY, CDR2 FYNNEI, per germline. The CDR3 DNA is TGTGCCAGCAGGAGACATGAAGAGACCCAGTACTTC. Translated: CASRRHEETQYF.

The chain carries TRBV20-1 and TRBJ2-5; D gene uncertain. Germline values: CDR1 DFQATT, CDR2 SNEGSKA (reference sequence). This CDR3 region has 11 residues. Trimming shortened V by 3 bases and J by 5 bases, and 7 bases separated the two germline ends. CDR3 DNA sequence: TGCAGTGCTAGTTCCGGGGAGACCCAGTACTTC. Protein product: CSASSGETQYF.

The genes are TRBV5-1 and TRBJ2-5, with 12 bases lining up with TRBD2. Germline CDR1 reads SGHRS; CDR2 reads YFSETQ. The CDR3 extends over 14 amino acids. The V segment lost 6 bases and the J segment 4 bases; nucleotides outside the gene matches: 4. In DNA, the CDR3 is TGCGCCAGCAAGACTAGCGGGAGTTCAGAGACCCAGTACTTC. Protein product: CASKTSGSSETQYF.

CDR3 sequence (DNA): TGTGCCAGCAGCTTAGCAGGGGCCGAGTTCTTC. Translated: CASSLAGAEFF. The chain links TRBV13 to TRBJ2-1; tentatively, D is TRBD1 (6 bases). The germline gives CDR1 PRHDT, CDR2 FYEKMQ (reference sequence). Trimming cost V 1 base and J 14 bases, with 9 bases left between them. The CDR3 is made up of 11 amino acids. Combining the CDR3 with reference TRBV13 and TRBJ2-1 gives the whole variable domain AAGVIQSPRHLIKEKRETATLKCYPIPRHDTVYWYQQGPGQDPQFLISFYEKMQSDKGSIPDRFSAQQFSDYHSELNMSSLELGDSALYFCASSLAGAEFFGPGTRLTVL.

V is TRBV24-1 and J is TRBJ1-6; D not resolved. Deletions cut 5 bases from V and 7 bases from J, with 8 bases between. The CDR3 sequence is 13 residues long. Germline V gives CDR1 KGHDR, CDR2 SFDVKD. CDR3 region: CATSVQRNSPLHF. CDR3 coding DNA: TGTGCCACCAGTGTCCAGAGAAATTCACCCCTCCACTTT.

This chain connects TRBV30 to TRBJ1-1; tentatively, D is TRBD1 (5 bases). Trimming pared 0 bases from V and 8 bases from J, leaving 19 bases between. CDR1 is GTSNPN and CDR2 is SVGIG in the germline V gene (reference sequence). The CDR3 is 15 amino acids. The CDR3 here is CAWSVLGVSSKEAFF. The CDR3 coding sequence is TGTGCCTGGAGTGTACTGGGGGTTTCCTCGAAGGAAGCTTTCTTT.